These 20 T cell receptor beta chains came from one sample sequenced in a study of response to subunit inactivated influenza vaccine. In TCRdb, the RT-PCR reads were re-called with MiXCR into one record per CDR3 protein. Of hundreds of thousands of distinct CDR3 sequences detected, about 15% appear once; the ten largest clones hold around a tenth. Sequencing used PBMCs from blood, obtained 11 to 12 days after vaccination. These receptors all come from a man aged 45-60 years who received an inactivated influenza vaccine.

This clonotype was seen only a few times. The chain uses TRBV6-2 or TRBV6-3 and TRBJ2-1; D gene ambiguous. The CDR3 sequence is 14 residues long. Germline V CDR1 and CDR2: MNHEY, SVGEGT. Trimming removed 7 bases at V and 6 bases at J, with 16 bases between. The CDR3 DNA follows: TGTGCCAGCATTCACCCCCTACCTGGCAATGAGCAGTTCTTC. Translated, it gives CASIHPLPGNEQFF.

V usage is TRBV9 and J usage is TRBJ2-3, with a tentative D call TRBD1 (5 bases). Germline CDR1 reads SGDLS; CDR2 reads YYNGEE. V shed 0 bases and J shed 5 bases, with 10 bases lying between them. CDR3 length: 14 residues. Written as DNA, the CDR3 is TGTGCCAGCAGCGTAGGGACAACCCAAGATACGCAGTATTTT. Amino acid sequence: CASSVGTTQDTQYF.

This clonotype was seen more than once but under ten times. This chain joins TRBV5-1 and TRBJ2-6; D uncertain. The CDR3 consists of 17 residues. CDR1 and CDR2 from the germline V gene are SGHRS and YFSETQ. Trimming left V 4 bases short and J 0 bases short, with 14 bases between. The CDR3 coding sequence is TGCGCCAGCAGCCTCACCTCAGGAACCTCTGGGGCCAACGTCCTGACTTTC. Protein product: CASSLTSGTSGANVLTF.

The CDR3, as DNA: TGTGCCAGCAGCTTAGAAGGGGGACCCGCGTGGCAGTACTTC. Its translation: CASSLEGGPAWQYF. J is TRBJ2-7 and V is TRBV7-2; possible D gene TRBD1, 6 bases. Germline V gene sequence: CDR1 SGHTA, CDR2 FQGNSA. V dropped 1 base and J dropped 9 bases, with 16 bases sitting between them. This CDR3 has 14 amino acids.

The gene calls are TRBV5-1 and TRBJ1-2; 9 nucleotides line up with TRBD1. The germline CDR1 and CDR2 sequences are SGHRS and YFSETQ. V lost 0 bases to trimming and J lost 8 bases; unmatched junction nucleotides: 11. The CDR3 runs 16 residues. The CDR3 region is CASSLATTGQGRGYTF. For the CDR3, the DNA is TGCGCCAGCAGCTTGGCCACGACGGGACAGGGTCGCGGCTACACCTTC. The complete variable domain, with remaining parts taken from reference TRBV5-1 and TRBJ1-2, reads KAGVTQTPRYLIKTRGQQVTLSCSPISGHRSVSWYQQTPGQGLQFLFEYFSETQRNKGNFPGRFSGRQFSNSRSEMNVSTLELGDSALYLCASSLATTGQGRGYTFGSGTRLTVV.

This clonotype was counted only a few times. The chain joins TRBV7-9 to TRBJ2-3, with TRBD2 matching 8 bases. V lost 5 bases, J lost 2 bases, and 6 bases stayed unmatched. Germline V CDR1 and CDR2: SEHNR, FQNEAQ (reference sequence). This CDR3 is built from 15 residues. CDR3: CASSRGGLFTDTQYF. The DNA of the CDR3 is TGTGCCAGCAGCCGGGGGGGCCTTTTCACAGATACGCAGTATTTT.

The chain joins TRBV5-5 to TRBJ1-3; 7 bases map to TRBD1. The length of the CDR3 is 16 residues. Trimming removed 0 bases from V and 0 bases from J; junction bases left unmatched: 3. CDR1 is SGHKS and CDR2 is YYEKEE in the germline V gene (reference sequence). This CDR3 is CASSLANRGSGNTIYF. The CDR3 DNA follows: TGTGCCAGCAGCTTGGCCAACAGGGGCTCTGGAAACACCATATATTTT.

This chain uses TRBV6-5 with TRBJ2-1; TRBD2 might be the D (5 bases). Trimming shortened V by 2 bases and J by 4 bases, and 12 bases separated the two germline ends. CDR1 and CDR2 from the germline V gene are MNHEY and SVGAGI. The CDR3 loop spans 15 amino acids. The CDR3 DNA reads TGTGCCAGCAGTTACATGCTAGCTTCGTACAATGAGCAGTTCTTC. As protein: CASSYMLASYNEQFF.

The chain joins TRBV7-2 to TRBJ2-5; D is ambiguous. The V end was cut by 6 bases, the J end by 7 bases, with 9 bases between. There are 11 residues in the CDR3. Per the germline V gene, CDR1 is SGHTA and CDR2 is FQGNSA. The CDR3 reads CASSFGVTQYF. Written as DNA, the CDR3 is TGTGCCAGCAGTTTCGGAGTGACCCAGTACTTC.

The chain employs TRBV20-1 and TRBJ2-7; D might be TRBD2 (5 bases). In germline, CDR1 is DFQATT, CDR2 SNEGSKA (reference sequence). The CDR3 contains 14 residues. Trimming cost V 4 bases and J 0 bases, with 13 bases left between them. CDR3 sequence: CSAIERRSSYEQYF. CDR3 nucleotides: TGCAGTGCTATTGAGCGGAGAAGCTCCTACGAGCAGTACTTC.

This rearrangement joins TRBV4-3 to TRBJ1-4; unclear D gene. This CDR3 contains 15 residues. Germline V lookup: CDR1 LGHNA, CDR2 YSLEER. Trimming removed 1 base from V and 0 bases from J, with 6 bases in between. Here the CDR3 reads CASSQATATNEKLFF. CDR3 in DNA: TGCGCCAGCAGCCAAGCGACCGCAACTAATGAAAAACTGTTTTTT.

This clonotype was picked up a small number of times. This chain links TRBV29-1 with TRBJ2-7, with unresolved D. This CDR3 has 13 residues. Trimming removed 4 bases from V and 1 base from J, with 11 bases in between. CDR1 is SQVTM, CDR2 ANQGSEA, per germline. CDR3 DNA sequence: TGCAGCGTTGCAGTTTCCGTTTCCTACGAGCAGTACTTC. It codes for CSVAVSVSYEQYF.

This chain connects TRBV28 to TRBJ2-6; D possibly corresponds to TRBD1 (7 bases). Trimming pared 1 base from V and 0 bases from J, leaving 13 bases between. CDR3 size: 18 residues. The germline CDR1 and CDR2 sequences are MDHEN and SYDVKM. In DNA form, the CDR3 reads TGTGCCAGCAGTTTATCTACAGGGGACTTCTCTGGGGCCAACGTCCTGACTTTC. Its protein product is CASSLSTGDFSGANVLTF.

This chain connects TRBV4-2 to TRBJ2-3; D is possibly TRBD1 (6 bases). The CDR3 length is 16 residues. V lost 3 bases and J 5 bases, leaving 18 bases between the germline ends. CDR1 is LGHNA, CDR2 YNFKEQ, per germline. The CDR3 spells CASSQGTGLQGDTQYF. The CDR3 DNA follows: TGTGCCAGCAGCCAGGGTACCGGGCTACAGGGAGATACGCAGTATTTT.

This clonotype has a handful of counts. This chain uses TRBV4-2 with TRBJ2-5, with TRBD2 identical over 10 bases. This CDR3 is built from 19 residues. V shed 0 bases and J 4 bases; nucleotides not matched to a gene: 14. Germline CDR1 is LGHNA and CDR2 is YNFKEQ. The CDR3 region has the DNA TGTGCCAGCAGCCAAGAACTCCTCGGAAGCGGGGGGGCACGAGAGACCCAGTACTTC. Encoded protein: CASSQELLGSGGARETQYF.

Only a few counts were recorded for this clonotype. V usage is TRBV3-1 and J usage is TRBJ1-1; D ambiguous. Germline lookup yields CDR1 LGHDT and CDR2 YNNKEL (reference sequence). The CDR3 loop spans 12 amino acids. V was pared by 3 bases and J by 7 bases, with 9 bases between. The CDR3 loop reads CASSHGPGEAFF. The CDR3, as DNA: TGTGCCAGCAGCCACGGACCGGGTGAAGCTTTCTTT.

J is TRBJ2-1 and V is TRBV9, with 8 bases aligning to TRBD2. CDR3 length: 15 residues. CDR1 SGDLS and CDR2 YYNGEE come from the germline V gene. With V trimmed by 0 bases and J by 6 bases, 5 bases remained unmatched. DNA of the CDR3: TGTGCCAGCAGCGTAGCGGGAGGGGTGATCAATGAGCAGTTCTTC. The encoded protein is CASSVAGGVINEQFF.

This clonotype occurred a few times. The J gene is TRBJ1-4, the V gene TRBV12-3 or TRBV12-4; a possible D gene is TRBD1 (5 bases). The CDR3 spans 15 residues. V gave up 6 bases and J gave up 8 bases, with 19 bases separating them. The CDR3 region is CASSSSGSSGEKLFF. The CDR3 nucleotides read TGTGCCAGCAGCTCCTCAGGGAGCTCGGGCGAAAAACTGTTTTTT.

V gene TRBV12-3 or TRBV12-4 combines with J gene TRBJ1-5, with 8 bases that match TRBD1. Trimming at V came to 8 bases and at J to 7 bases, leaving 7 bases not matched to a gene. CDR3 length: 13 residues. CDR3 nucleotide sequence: TGTGCCAGCGCCCCAGCAGGGGGCCAGCCCCAGCATTTT. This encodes CASAPAGGQPQHF.

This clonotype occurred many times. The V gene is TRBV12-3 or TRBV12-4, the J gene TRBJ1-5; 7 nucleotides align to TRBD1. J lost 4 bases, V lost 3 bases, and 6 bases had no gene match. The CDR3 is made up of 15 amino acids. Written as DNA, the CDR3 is TGTGCCAGCAGTTTGGGTACAGGGGTGAATCAGCCCCAGCATTTT. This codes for CASSLGTGVNQPQHF.